The 9 T cell receptor beta chains in this list originate from one sample, sequenced in a study of post-analysis software for immune sequencing data. Notes on the study in general: About 5 TRBV segments (TRBV5-6, TRBV5-1 and TRBV20-1 among them) occurred more frequently in patients than in controls.

Their recognized antigens are unknown. Unique molecular identifiers tagged the TCR beta cDNA libraries. Via MiXCR, TCRdb re-called the PCR reads, giving one row per CDR3 protein. Altogether around 500,000 distinct CDR3 sequences are present, 30% to 40% being singletons, with the ten largest covering around 5.9%. Sample: blood. The receptors originated from a girl aged 2-17 years with multiple sclerosis.

This chain connects TRBV5-1 to TRBJ1-2; D not certain. This CDR3 region has 14 residues. Deletions cut 0 bases from V and 4 bases from J, with 10 bases between. The germline V gene has CDR1 SGHRS and CDR2 YFSETQ. The CDR3 DNA follows: TGCGCCAGCAGCTTGGAGCAGGAGACCTATGGCTACACCTTC. Translating it yields CASSLEQETYGYTF.

The chain is built from TRBV9 and TRBJ2-3; D remains unclear. CDR1 and CDR2 (germline): SGDLS, YYNGEE. V was clipped by 3 bases and J by 5 bases, with 16 bases between them. The CDR3 covers 15 residues. The CDR3, as DNA: TGTGCCAGCAGCGCCATGAGTGAGCCAGGAGATACGCAGTATTTT. Translating gives CASSAMSEPGDTQYF.

V is TRBV5-1 and J is TRBJ2-5, with 8 bases identical to TRBD2. Unmatched junction bases numbered 7, after V lost 4 bases and J lost 5 bases. Germline V gene data show CDR1 as SGHRS and CDR2 as YFSETQ. CDR3 length: 14 amino acids. The CDR3 is CASSRVGLAETQYF. The CDR3 coding sequence is TGCGCCAGCAGCAGGGTAGGACTAGCCGAGACCCAGTACTTC.

This clonotype is a singleton in its sample. The CDR3 loop is CASSQELWSSGTDTGELFF. The CDR3 region has the DNA TGTGCCAGCAGCCAAGAATTATGGTCTAGCGGGACCGACACCGGGGAGCTGTTTTTT. The V gene is TRBV14, the J gene TRBJ2-2; 9 nucleotides line up with TRBD2. The CDR3 totals 19 residues. Unmatched junction bases numbered 11, after V lost 0 bases and J lost 3 bases. The germline gives CDR1 SGHDN, CDR2 FVKESK. The variable domain in full, with the rest retrieved from reference TRBV14 and TRBJ2-2, is EAGVTQFPSHSVIEKGQTVTLRCDPISGHDNLYWYRRVMGKEIKFLLHFVKESKQDESGMPNNRFLAERTGGTYSTLKVQPAELEDSGVYFCASSQELWSSGTDTGELFFGEGSRLTVL.

This chain connects TRBV20-1 to TRBJ2-1; 12 bases align to TRBD2. The CDR3 contains 18 residues. Germline assignment: CDR1 DFQATT and CDR2 SNEGSKA (reference sequence). J lost 3 bases, V lost 2 bases, and 11 bases had no gene match. The CDR3 DNA reads as TGCAGTGCTAGAACAGGGCTGGGGACTAGCGGGTACTACAATGAGCAGTTCTTC. As protein: CSARTGLGTSGYYNEQFF.

The rearrangement joins TRBV6-5 to TRBJ2-7; D remains unclear. V was shortened by 10 bases and J by 2 bases, with 12 bases between the two germline ends. The germline V gene encodes CDR1 MNHEY and CDR2 SVGAGI. CDR3 length: 12 residues. DNA of the CDR3: TGTGCCATTCCTGGCGTTACCTACGAGCAGTACTTC. It encodes CAIPGVTYEQYF.

Regarding this clonotype: The junction and the germline gene differ at one end; a read error may be behind it. The chain combines TRBV11-2 with TRBJ1-2; 7 nucleotides align to TRBD1. Germline V gene lookup returns CDR1 SGHAT and CDR2 FQNNGV. This CDR3 has 14 amino acids. The CDR3 reads CASSPRQGIYGHTF. For the CDR3, the DNA is TGTGCCAGCAGCCCCCGACAGGGCATCTATGGCCACACCTTC.

V is TRBV4-2 and J is TRBJ2-3, with D maybe TRBD1 (5 bases). The CDR3 extends over 16 amino acids. Deletions cut 0 bases from V and 2 bases from J, with 12 bases between. The germline CDR1 and CDR2 sequences are LGHNA and YNFKEQ. The CDR3, as DNA: TGTGCCAGCAGCCAAGACTGGAGACAGCCCACAGATACGCAGTATTTT. Translated, it gives CASSQDWRQPTDTQYF.

The CDR3 region is CASSGPEGPKGYTF. CDR3 coding DNA: TGTGCCAGCAGTGGCCCCGAGGGGCCGAAGGGCTACACCTTC. This chain joins TRBV12-3 or TRBV12-4 and TRBJ1-2; TRBD1 might be the D (5 bases). The CDR3 is 14 amino acids. V lost 5 bases and J 8 bases, leaving 18 bases between the germline ends.